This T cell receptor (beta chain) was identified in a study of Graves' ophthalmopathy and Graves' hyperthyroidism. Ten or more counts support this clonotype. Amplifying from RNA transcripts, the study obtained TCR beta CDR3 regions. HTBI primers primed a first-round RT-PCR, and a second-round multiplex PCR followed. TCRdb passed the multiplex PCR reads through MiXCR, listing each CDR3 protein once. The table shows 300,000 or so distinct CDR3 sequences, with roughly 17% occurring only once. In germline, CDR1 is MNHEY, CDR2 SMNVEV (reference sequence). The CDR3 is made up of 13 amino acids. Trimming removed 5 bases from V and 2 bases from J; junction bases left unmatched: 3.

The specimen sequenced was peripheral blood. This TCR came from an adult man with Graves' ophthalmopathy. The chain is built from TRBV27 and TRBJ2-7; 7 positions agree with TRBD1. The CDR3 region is CASSIGTAYEQYF. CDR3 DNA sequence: TGTGCCAGCAGTATAGGGACAGCCTACGAGCAGTACTTC.